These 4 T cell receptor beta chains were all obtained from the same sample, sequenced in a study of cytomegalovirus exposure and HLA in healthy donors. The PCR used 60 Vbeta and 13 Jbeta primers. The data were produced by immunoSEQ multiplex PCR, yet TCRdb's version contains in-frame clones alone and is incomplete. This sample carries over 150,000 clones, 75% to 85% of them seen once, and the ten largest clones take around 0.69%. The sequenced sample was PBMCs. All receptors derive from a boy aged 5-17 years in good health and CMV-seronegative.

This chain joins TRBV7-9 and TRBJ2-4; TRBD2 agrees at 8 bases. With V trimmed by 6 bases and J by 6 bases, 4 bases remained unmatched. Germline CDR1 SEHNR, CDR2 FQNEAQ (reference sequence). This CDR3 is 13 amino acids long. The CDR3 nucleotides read TGTGCCAGCAGATCGGGGGGGGGAAACATTCAGTACTTC. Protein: CASRSGGGNIQYF. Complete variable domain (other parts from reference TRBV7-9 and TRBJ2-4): DTGVSQNPRHKITKRGQNVTFRCDPISEHNRLYWYRQTLGQGPEFLTYFQNEAQLEKSRLLSDRFSAERPKGSFSTLEIQRTEQGDSAMYLCASRSGGGNIQYFGAGTRLSVL.

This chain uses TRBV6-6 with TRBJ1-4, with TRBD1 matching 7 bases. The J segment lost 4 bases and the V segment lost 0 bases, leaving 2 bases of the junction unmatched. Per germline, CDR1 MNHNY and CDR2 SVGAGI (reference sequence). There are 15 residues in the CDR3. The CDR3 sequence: CASSYSGQNNEKLFF. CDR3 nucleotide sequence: TGTGCCAGCAGTTACTCGGGACAGAATAATGAAAAACTGTTTTTT.

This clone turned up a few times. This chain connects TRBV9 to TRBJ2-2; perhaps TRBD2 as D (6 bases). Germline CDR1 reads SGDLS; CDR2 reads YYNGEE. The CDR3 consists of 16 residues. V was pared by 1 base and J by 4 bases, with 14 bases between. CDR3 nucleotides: TGTGCCAGCAGCGTACTGTCCGGGGGAGGCACCGGGGAGCTGTTTTTT. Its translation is CASSVLSGGGTGELFF.

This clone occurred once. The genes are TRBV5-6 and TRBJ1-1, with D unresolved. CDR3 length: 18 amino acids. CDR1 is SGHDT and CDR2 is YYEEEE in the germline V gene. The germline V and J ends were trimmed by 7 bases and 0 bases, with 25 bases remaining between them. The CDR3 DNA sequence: TGTGCCAGCGGCCGTGAATTAAACCGACGGGAGTTGAACACTGAAGCTTTCTTT. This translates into CASGRELNRRELNTEAFF.